The 7 T cell receptor beta chains presented below share a single source sample, sequenced in a study of blood T cell repertoires in COVID-19. Method: immunoSEQ multiplex PCR; TCRdb's copy keeps in-frame clones and lacks some. The sample shows roughly 200,000 clones, about nine tenths of them seen only once. The sample was PBMCs or T cells enriched from blood (not recorded which). Receptors originate from a woman aged 25 to 39 who had recovered from COVID-19.

In nucleotides, the CDR3 is TGTGCCAGCAGCCCGACGGGTCGCGCCGGGGAGCTGTTTTTT. Translating gives CASSPTGRAGELFF. This chain connects TRBV7-9 to TRBJ2-2; D gene unclear. V was cut by 5 bases and J by 6 bases, with 13 bases left in between. Germline V gene sequence: CDR1 SEHNR, CDR2 FQNEAQ (reference sequence). The CDR3 is 14 amino acids.

V usage is TRBV4-2 and J usage is TRBJ2-5, with TRBD1 matching over 7 bases. CDR1 LGHNA and CDR2 YNFKEQ come from the germline V gene. This CDR3 contains 15 residues. V shed 2 bases, J shed 5 bases, and the junction held 8 bases outside the gene matches. As DNA, the CDR3 is TGTGCCAGCAGCCAACCCTCAGGGACAGTCGAGACCCAGTACTTC. The encoded protein is CASSQPSGTVETQYF.

The chain links TRBV10-3 to TRBJ2-5, with 11 bases that match TRBD2. The trim removed 3 bases at V and 1 base at J, leaving 4 bases unmatched. This CDR3 has 16 amino acids. In germline, CDR1 is ENHRY, CDR2 SYGVKD. This CDR3 reads CAISERLAGSQETQYF. The CDR3 DNA reads TGTGCCATCAGTGAACGACTAGCGGGGAGCCAAGAGACCCAGTACTTC.

The V gene is TRBV29-1, the J gene TRBJ2-1, with TRBD2 identical over 7 bases. CDR3 length: 15 residues. Trimming at V came to 7 bases and at J to 5 bases, leaving 14 bases not matched to a gene. The germline gives CDR1 SQVTM, CDR2 ANQGSEA. The CDR3 loop is CSAAIGPGGDNEQFF. CDR3 nucleotide sequence: TGCAGCGCCGCCATTGGGCCGGGAGGCGACAATGAGCAGTTCTTC.

The chain joins TRBV6-2 or TRBV6-3 to TRBJ2-2; D gene ambiguous. The CDR3 is 17 residues long. Germline CDR1 and CDR2: MNHEY and SVGEGT. Trimming shortened V by 4 bases and J by 1 base, and 16 bases separated the two germline ends. The CDR3 loop reads CASSFLSKLRNTGELFF. The CDR3 bases are TGTGCCAGCAGTTTCCTCTCCAAACTACGGAACACCGGGGAGCTGTTTTTT.

V usage is TRBV27 and J usage is TRBJ2-1; 10 nucleotides line up with TRBD2. Germline V gene lookup returns CDR1 MNHEY and CDR2 SMNVEV (reference sequence). V trimming: 2 bases; J trimming: 6 bases; junction bases outside the gene matches: 10. This CDR3 has 17 amino acids. The CDR3 sequence: CASSLLISGRAVNEQFF. The CDR3, as DNA: TGTGCCAGCAGTTTACTGATCAGCGGGAGGGCGGTCAATGAGCAGTTCTTC.

The chain couples TRBV19 to TRBJ1-4; TRBD1 might be the D (6 bases). Germline V gives CDR1 LNHDA, CDR2 SQIVND (reference sequence). With 5 bases removed from V and 7 bases from J, the gap between germline ends came to 11 bases. The CDR3 runs to 13 residues. CDR3 sequence reads: CASSYRVIEKLFF. CDR3 nucleotides: TGTGCCAGTAGTTACAGGGTAATTGAAAAACTGTTTTTT.